The 21 T cell receptor beta chains below all came from one sample that was sequenced in a study of T cell clonality in common variable immunodeficiency. Only in-frame clones appear in the TCRdb table, and some are missing; sequencing was by immunoSEQ multiplex PCR. Singletons are absent from the sample, which has fewer than 35,000 clones. Their antigen targets remain unknown. General study points: Fewer deletions and N-nucleotide insertions were reportedly seen in common variable immunodeficiency TCR beta sequences.

Material: peripheral blood mononuclear cells. The receptors were sampled from a human donor with common variable immunodeficiency.

This clone showed up many times. The sequence runs out 3 residues before the end of the CDR3; the remainder is reconstructed from the germline J gene. V and J are TRBV10-1 and TRBJ1-1, with 9 nucleotides matching TRBD1. The ends lost 7 bases at V and 4 bases at J; junction bases unmatched: 7. The germline V gene encodes CDR1 WNHNN and CDR2 SYGVQD (reference sequence). This CDR3 has 14 residues. The CDR3 spells CASTPGQGGTEAFF. The covered CDR3 bases are TGCGCCAGCACCCCGGGACAGGGAGGCACTGAA.

This clone was counted at least ten times. The read falls 3 residues short of the CDR3 end, and the missing part is taken from the germline J gene. This chain joins TRBV5-4 and TRBJ1-2, with a weak D call TRBD1 (6 bases). This CDR3 spans 15 amino acids. V lost 6 bases to trimming and J lost 5 bases, with 20 bases between them. Germline values: CDR1 SGHNT, CDR2 YYREEE (reference sequence). The chain's CDR3 is CASMDSLDNLYGYTF. The sequenced CDR3 bases are TGTGCCAGCATGGACAGCCTTGACAACTTGTATGGC. Complete variable domain (other parts from reference TRBV5-4 and TRBJ1-2): ETGVTQSPTHLIKTRGQQVTLRCSSQSGHNTVSWYQQALGQGPQFIFQYYREEENGRGNFPPRFSGLQFPNYSSELNVNALELDDSALYLCASMDSLDNLYGYTFGSGTRLTVV.

This clone was picked up a small number of times. The CDR3 is cut off 3 residues early in the read; its end comes from the germline J gene. The chain joins TRBV2 to TRBJ1-4; weak D call: TRBD1 (5 bases). Deletions cut 0 bases from V and 8 bases from J, with 10 bases between. The CDR3 consists of 14 residues. Germline V gene sequence: CDR1 SNHLY, CDR2 FYNNEI. CDR3 loop: CASSEAGEGEKLFF. CDR3 DNA, as far as it was read: TGTGCCAGCAGTGAAGCAGGGGAAGGCGAAAAA.

This clone was counted only a few times. The CDR3 extends 3 residues past the end of the read, so its final part is completed from the germline J gene. The V gene is TRBV7-6, the J gene TRBJ2-7; 13 bases align to TRBD2. Germline assignment: CDR1 SGHVS and CDR2 FNYEAQ. The CDR3 extends over 15 amino acids. V gave up 5 bases and J gave up 4 bases; unmatched junction bases: 5. CDR3 DNA, as far as it was read: TGTGCCAGCAGCCCGGGACTAGCGGGAAGATACGAG. It codes for CASSPGLAGRYE. The CDR3 in its entirety is CASSPGLAGRYEQYF.

To note about this clone: Read coverage stops 3 residues before the CDR3 terminus; the germline J gene supplies the remainder. The chain couples TRBV18 to TRBJ1-5, with 11 bases fitting TRBD1. J was trimmed by 5 bases and V by 3 bases; bases with no gene match: 9. CDR1 is KGHSH, CDR2 LQKENI, per germline. The CDR3 spans 17 residues. This CDR3 is CASSPLPGTGGDQPQHF. Incomplete CDR3 DNA: TGTGCCAGCTCACCGTTACCCGGGACAGGGGGGGATCAGCCC.

There are many counts of this clone. One end of the junction varies from germline; a read error may be responsible. The CDR3 here is CASSPGTTYDYTF. CDR3 bases read: TGTGCCAGCAGCCCCGGGACTACTTATGAC. This sequence joins TRBV5-5 and TRBJ1-2; possible D gene TRBD1, 5 bases. The CDR3 end is not reached by the read, which stops 3 residues before it; the germline J gene fills it in. The length of the CDR3 is 13 residues. The V gene's germline CDR1 is SGHKS and CDR2 YYEKEE (reference sequence).

As to this clone: The read ends 3 residues shy of where the CDR3 ends; the end is completed using the germline J gene. The chain recombines TRBV18 with TRBJ2-3; perhaps TRBD2 as D (7 bases). Germline-derived CDR1 and CDR2 are KGHSH and LQKENI. V lost 2 bases and J 0 bases, leaving 21 bases between the germline ends. The CDR3 length is 19 residues. CDR3 bases read: TGTGCCAGCTCACCATTTTTTCTCGGGGGGCCAACTAGCACAGATACG. This encodes CASSPFFLGGPTSTDT. The CDR3 as a whole reads CASSPFFLGGPTSTDTQYF.

Remarks on this clone: The sequenced fragment ends 3 residues before the CDR3 boundary, so the rest is inferred from the germline J gene. The chain combines TRBV19 with TRBJ2-5; 8 bases map to TRBD2. Germline lookup yields CDR1 LNHDA and CDR2 SQIVND (reference sequence). J gave up 5 bases and V 5 bases, and 7 bases lay outside the gene matches. The CDR3 covers 14 residues. The CDR3 bases that were read are TGTGCCAGTAGTGGGGCCCGGGGGGGGGAGACC. Protein sequence: CASSGARGGET. The whole CDR3 region reads CASSGARGGETQYF.

This clone occurred a few times. Read sequence stops 3 residues before the CDR3 end, and the germline J gene provides the missing end. This chain joins TRBV7-7 and TRBJ2-5; D perhaps matches TRBD1 (7 bases). The V and J ends lost 4 bases and 5 bases respectively, with 26 bases between them. The germline V gene has CDR1 SSHAT and CDR2 FNYEAQ (reference sequence). This CDR3 has 18 residues. The covered CDR3 bases are TGTGCCAGCAGCTCTTGGGCTGGAGGGGGGACCAGGGGGGAGACC. This gives the protein CASSSWAGGGTRGET. The whole CDR3 region reads CASSSWAGGGTRGETQYF.

For this clone: The read gets to within 3 residues of the CDR3 end, and the germline J gene fills in the rest. V is TRBV19 and J is TRBJ2-6, with D possibly matching TRBD1 (8 bases). CDR1 LNHDA and CDR2 SQIVND come from the germline V gene (reference sequence). Trimming took 7 bases from V and 4 from J, leaving 20 bases between them. The CDR3 has 17 amino acids. The CDR3 region is CASTKTGGGAGANVLTF. The CDR3 bases that were read are TGTGCCAGTACTAAAACAGGGGGAGGGGCCGGGGCCAACGTC.

This clone was seen a handful of times. The CDR3 end falls 3 residues outside the read, so it is completed with the germline J gene. The V call is TRBV30, the J call TRBJ1-2; 8 positions match TRBD1. Germline assignment: CDR1 GTSNPN and CDR2 SVGIG (reference sequence). The CDR3 sequence is 13 residues long. The CDR3 loop is CAWGSSGGWGYTF. CDR3 bases read: TGTGCCTGGGGGAGCTCAGGGGGCTGGGGC.

Worth noting for this clone: The read terminates 3 residues ahead of where the CDR3 ends, so the germline J gene completes it. The chain couples TRBV7-2 to TRBJ2-1; D uncertain. Germline V lookup: CDR1 SGHTA, CDR2 FQGNSA. V dropped 5 bases and J dropped 5 bases, with 13 bases sitting between them. The CDR3 length is 14 residues. The CDR3: CASSLEFADNEQFF. The covered CDR3 bases are TGTGCCAGCAGCCTTGAATTTGCAGACAATGAG.

This clone was found a few times. Coverage ceases 3 residues before the CDR3 finishes, and the germline J gene fills in the end. This chain joins TRBV19 and TRBJ2-7; 9 positions agree with TRBD1. With 1 base clipped from V and 3 bases from J, the junction kept 1 base outside the gene matches. The CDR3 is 14 amino acids. Germline lookup yields CDR1 LNHDA and CDR2 SQIVND (reference sequence). The sequenced part of the CDR3 DNA is TGTGCCAGTAGTATAGGGACAGGGGACTACGAG. This translates into CASSIGTGDYE. The whole CDR3 protein is CASSIGTGDYEQYF.

This clone was picked up many times. The sequenced fragment ends 3 residues before the CDR3 boundary, so the rest is inferred from the germline J gene. This sample includes further DNA sequences coding for the same CDR3. This sequence joins TRBV5-1 and TRBJ2-2, with 11 bases that match TRBD2. Per the germline V gene, CDR1 is SGHRS and CDR2 is YFSETQ. The J segment lost 5 bases and the V segment lost 0 bases, leaving 3 bases of the junction unmatched. The CDR3 contains 16 residues. The CDR3 DNA, read in part, is TGCGCCAGCAGCTTGGAACTAGCGGGGGCGACCGGGGAG. It specifies CASSLELAGATGE. Given in full, the CDR3 is CASSLELAGATGELFF.

The sample holds many counts of this clone. The read ends 3 residues early relative to the CDR3; the germline J gene fills the gap. This chain links TRBV20-1 with TRBJ2-7; no reliable D call. CDR3 length equals 13 residues. CDR1 DFQATT and CDR2 SNEGSKA come from the germline V gene (reference sequence). V shed 3 bases and J shed 0 bases, with 9 bases lying between them. CDR3 sequence: CSASIGGSYEQYF. The part of the CDR3 DNA that was read is TGCAGTGCTAGTATCGGCGGCTCCTACGAG.

Remarks on this clone: Germline and junction disagree at one end, which may indicate a read error. The DNA ends 3 residues before the CDR3 does, and the rest of the CDR3 is filled in from the germline J gene. This chain uses TRBV7-9 with TRBJ2-7; D is possibly TRBD2 (5 bases). CDR1 and CDR2 (germline): SEHNR, FQNEAQ (reference sequence). The CDR3 sequence is 13 residues long. The CDR3 sequence is CSSSTGAAYEQYF. Partial CDR3 DNA: TGTTCCAGCAGTACCGGAGCGGCCTACGAG.

As regards this clone: The CDR3 end is not reached by the read, which stops 3 residues before it; the germline J gene fills it in. V is TRBV19 and J is TRBJ2-1; TRBD1 aligns across 10 bases. This CDR3 spans 14 amino acids. V shed 3 bases and J 7 bases; nucleotides not matched to a gene: 3. The germline gives CDR1 LNHDA, CDR2 SQIVND (reference sequence). The sequenced CDR3 bases are TGTGCCAGTAGTATGATGGGACAGGGGAATGAG. This codes for CASSMMGQGNE. The full-length CDR3 reads as CASSMMGQGNEQFF.

This clone appeared a few times. Sequencing ends 3 residues short of the CDR3 end; the germline J gene provides the rest. J is TRBJ1-1 and V is TRBV18, with D possibly matching TRBD1 (5 bases). The V gene lost 0 bases and the J gene lost 4 bases, with 9 bases spanning the gap. The CDR3 is 14 amino acids. Germline V CDR1 and CDR2: KGHSH, LQKENI. CDR3 protein: CASSPPARATEAFF. The sequenced CDR3 bases are TGTGCCAGCTCACCACCTGCCAGGGCCACTGAA.

In this sample, this clone turned up many times. Read sequence stops 3 residues before the CDR3 end, and the germline J gene provides the missing end. V usage is TRBV7-2 and J usage is TRBJ1-1; no clear D gene. V was clipped by 5 bases and J by 2 bases, with 12 bases between them. This CDR3 spans 14 amino acids. The germline gives CDR1 SGHTA, CDR2 FQGNSA. The CDR3 region is CASSPRFVNTEAFF. CDR3 DNA, as far as it was read: TGTGCCAGCAGCCCCAGGTTTGTTAACACTGAA. The whole variable domain, filled in from reference TRBV7-2 and TRBJ1-1, reads GAGVSQSPSNKVTEKGKDVELRCDPISGHTALYWYRQSLGQGLEFLIYFQGNSAPDKSGLPSDRFSAERTGGSVSTLTIQRTQQEDSAVYLCASSPRFVNTEAFFGQGTRLTVV.

This clone was counted many times. The CDR3 end falls 3 residues outside the read, so it is completed with the germline J gene. The gene calls are TRBV13 and TRBJ1-3; D might be TRBD1 (6 bases). The V end was cut by 0 bases, the J end by 0 bases, with 9 bases between. The CDR3 is made up of 16 amino acids. Per germline, CDR1 PRHDT and CDR2 FYEKMQ (reference sequence). Incomplete CDR3 DNA: TGTGCCAGCAGCTTAGGCCCAGGGGCCTCTGGAAACACC. This codes for CASSLGPGASGNT. The full CDR3 reads CASSLGPGASGNTIYF. The variable domain in full, completed from reference TRBV13 and TRBJ1-3, reads AAGVIQSPRHLIKEKRETATLKCYPIPRHDTVYWYQQGPGQDPQFLISFYEKMQSDKGSIPDRFSAQQFSDYHSELNMSSLELGDSALYFCASSLGPGASGNTIYFGEGSWLTVV.

This clone was observed a handful of times. Read coverage stops 3 residues before the CDR3 terminus; the germline J gene supplies the remainder. The chain employs TRBV18 and TRBJ1-1, with 7 bases identical to TRBD1. Germline assignment: CDR1 KGHSH and CDR2 LQKENI. The V and J ends lost 3 bases and 0 bases, in that order; junction bases with no gene match: 4. CDR3 length: 15 amino acids. CDR3 sequence: CASSPDRVMNTEAFF. The CDR3 DNA, read in part, is TGTGCCAGCTCACCCGACAGGGTTATGAACACTGAA.